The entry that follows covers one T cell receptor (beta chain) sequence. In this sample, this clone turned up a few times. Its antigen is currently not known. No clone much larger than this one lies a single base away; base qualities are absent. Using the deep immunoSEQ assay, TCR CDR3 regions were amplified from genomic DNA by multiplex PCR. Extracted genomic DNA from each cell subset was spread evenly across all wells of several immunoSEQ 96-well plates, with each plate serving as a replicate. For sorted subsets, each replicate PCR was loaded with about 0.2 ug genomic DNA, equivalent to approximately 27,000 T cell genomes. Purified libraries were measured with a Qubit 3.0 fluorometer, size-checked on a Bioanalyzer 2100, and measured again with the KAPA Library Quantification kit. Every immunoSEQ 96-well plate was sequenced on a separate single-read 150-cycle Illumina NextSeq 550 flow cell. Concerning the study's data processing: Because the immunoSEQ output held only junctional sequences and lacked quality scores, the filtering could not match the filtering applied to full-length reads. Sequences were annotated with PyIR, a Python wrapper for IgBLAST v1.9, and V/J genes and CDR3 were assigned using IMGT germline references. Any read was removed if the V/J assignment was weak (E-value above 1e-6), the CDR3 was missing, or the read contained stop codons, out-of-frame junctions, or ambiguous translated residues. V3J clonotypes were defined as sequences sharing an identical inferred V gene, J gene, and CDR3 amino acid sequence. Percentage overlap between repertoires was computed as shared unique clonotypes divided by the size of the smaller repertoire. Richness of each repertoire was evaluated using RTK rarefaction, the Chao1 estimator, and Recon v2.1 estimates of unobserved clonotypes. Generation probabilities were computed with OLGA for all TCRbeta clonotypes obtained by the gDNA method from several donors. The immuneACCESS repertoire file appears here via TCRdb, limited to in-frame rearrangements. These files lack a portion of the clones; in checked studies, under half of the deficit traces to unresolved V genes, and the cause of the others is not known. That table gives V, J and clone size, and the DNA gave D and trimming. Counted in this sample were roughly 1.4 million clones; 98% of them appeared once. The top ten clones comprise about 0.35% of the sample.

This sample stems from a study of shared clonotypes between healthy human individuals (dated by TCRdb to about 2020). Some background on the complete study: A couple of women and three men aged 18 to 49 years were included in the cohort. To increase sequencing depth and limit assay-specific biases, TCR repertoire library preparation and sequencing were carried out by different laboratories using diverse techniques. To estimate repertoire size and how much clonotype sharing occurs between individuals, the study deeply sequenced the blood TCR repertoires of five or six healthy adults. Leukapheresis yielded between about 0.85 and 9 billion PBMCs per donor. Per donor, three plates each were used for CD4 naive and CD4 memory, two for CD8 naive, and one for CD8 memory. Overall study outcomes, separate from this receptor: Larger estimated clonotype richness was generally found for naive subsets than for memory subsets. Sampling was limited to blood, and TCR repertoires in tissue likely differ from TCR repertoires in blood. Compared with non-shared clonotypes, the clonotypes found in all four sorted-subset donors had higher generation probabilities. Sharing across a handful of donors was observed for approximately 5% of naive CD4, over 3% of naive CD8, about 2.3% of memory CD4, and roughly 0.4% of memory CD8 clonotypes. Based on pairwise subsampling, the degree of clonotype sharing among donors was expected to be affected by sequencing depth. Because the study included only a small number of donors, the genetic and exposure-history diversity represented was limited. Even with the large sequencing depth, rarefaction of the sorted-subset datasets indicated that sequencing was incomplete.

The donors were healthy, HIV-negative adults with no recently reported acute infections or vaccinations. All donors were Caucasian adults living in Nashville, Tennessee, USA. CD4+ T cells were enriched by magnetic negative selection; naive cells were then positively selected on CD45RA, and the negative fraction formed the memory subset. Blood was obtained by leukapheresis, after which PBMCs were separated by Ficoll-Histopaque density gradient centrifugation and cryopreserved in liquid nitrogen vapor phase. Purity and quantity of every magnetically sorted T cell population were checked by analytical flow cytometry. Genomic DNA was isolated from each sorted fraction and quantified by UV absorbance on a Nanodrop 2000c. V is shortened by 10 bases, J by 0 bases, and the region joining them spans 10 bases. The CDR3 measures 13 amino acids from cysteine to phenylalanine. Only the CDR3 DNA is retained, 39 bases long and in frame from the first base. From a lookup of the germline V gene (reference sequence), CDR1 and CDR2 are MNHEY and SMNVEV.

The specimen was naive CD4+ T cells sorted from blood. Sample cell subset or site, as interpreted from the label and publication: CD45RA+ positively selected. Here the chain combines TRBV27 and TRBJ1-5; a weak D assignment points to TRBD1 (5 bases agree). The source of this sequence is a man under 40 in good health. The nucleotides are TGTGCCACTGGGGGATATAGCAATCAGCCCCAGCATTTT. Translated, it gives CATGGYSNQPQHF.